The following is a T cell receptor beta chain sequence with its context. The data derive from a study of blood T cells in healthy people across ages. Through a sample-barcoded 5' primer and a J-beta primer mix, a second PCR was run for about 6 to 11 cycles. TCRdb reprocessed the 5' RACE reads with MiXCR, giving one entry per CDR3 protein. The sample lists approximately 780,000 distinct CDR3 sequences, about 26% occurring once. Trimming pared 2 bases from V and 3 bases from J, leaving 10 bases between. Per germline, CDR1 MGHDK and CDR2 SYGVNS. The CDR3 consists of 15 residues. These data were also reused for a study on T cells of mothers and their children.

V and J are TRBV25-1 and TRBJ1-4; a weak D match, TRBD1 (5 bases). This clonotype originated in a boy aged 10-17 years in good health. Sequenced input: blood. The CDR3 loop is CASSELWGSNEKLFF. The CDR3, as DNA: TGTGCCAGCAGTGAACTTTGGGGCTCTAATGAAAAACTGTTTTTT.